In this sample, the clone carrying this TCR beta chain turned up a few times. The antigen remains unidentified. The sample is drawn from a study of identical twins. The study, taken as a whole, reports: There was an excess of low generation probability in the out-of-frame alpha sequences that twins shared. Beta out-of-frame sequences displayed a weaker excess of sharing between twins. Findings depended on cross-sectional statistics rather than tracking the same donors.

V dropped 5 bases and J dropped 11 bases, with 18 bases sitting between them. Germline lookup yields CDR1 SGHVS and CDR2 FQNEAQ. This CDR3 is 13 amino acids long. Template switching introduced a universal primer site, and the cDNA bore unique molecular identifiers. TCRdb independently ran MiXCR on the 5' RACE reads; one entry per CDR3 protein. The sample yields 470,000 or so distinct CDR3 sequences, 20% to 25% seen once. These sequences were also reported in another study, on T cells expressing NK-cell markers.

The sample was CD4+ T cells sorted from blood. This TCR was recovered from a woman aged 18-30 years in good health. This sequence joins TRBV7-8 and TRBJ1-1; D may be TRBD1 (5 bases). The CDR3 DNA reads TGTGCCAGCAGCCCTACGGGGGAGGGTGGCGCTTTCTTT. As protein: CASSPTGEGGAFF.